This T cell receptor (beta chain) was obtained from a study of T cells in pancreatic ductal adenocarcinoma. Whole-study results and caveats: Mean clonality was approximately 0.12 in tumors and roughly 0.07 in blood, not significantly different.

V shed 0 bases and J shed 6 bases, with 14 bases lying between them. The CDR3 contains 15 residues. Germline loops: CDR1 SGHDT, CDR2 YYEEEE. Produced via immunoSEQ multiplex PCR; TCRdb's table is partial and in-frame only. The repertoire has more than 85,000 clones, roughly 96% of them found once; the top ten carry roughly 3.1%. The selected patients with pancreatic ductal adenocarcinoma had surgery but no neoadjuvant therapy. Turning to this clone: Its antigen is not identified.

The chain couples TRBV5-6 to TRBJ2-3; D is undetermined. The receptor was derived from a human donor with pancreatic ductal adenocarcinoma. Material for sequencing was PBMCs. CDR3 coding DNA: TGTGCCAGCAGCTTGGGGCCAGGCTCATTCGATACGCAGTATTTT. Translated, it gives CASSLGPGSFDTQYF. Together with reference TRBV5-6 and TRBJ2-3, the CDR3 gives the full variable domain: DAGVTQSPTHLIKTRGQQVTLRCSPKSGHDTVSWYQQALGQGPQFIFQYYEEEERQRGNFPDRFSGHQFPNYSSELNVNALLLGDSALYLCASSLGPGSFDTQYFGPGTRLTVL.